The entry below gives a single T cell receptor (beta chain) sequence along with its context. At the DNA level, this CDR3 is encoded by other sequences in the same sample as well. The data derive from a study of shared clonotypes between healthy human individuals. V dropped 0 bases and J dropped 6; count of bases not matched to a gene: 1. CDR1 is SGHNT, CDR2 YENEEA, per germline. The CDR3 is made up of 14 amino acids. It was across several immunoSEQ plates that each subset's genomic DNA was evenly split. This table comes from immunoSEQ multiplex PCR, and its TCRdb copy is limited to in-frame clones, with some not included. The sample records 650,000 to 750,000 clones, about two thirds being singletons.

This clonotype originated in a woman aged 25 to 39 in good health. This chain joins TRBV11-3 and TRBJ2-2, with 7 bases aligning to TRBD1. The sequenced material came from memory CD4+ T cells sorted from blood. Indicated subset: CD45RA-negative fraction. CDR3 nucleotide sequence: TGTGCCAGCAGCTTAGAGACAGGGTCCGGGGAGCTGTTTTTT. Its translation: CASSLETGSGELFF.